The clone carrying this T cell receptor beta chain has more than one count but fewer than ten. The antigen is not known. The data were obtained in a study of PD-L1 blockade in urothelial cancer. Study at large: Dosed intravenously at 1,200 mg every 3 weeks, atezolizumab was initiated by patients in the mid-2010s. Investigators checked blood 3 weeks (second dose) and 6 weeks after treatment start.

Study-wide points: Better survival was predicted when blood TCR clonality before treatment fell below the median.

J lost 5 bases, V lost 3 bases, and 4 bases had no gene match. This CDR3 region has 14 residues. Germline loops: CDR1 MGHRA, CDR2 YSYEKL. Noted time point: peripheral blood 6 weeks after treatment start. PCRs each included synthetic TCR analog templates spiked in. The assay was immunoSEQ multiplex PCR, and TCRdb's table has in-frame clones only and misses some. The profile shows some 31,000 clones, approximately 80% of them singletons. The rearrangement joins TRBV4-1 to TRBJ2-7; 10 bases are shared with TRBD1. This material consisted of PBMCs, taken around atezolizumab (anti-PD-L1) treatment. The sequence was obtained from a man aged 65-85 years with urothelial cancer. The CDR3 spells CASSHRDRGHEQYF. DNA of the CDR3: TGCGCCAGCAGCCACCGGGACAGGGGCCACGAGCAGTACTTC.